One TCR beta chain is described in this entry. Antigen specificity is unknown. Trimming took off 5 bases at V and 6 bases at J, with 18 bases between the two ends. Looked up from germline, CDR1 is SGHAT and CDR2 is FQNNGV. This CDR3 is 15 amino acids long. The record originates from a study of shared clonotypes between healthy human individuals. Study-wide findings and caveats: With a handful of donors compared, 4% to 5.5% of naive CD4 clonotypes were shared.

Each sorted subset replicate got 200 ng genomic DNA, about 33,000 genomes. Only in-frame clones appear in the TCRdb table, and some are missing; sequencing was by immunoSEQ multiplex PCR. The data contain over 1.4 million clones, roughly 96% of them seen just once; the ten biggest clones take up 1% to 1.5%. This receptor was obtained from a man aged 25-45 years in good health. V usage is TRBV11-2 and J usage is TRBJ2-3; D gene ambiguous. Source material: naive CD4+ T cells sorted from blood. The subset is: CD45RA+ positively selected. In nucleotides, the CDR3 is TGTGCCAGCAGCACCCGCACATTAATGGCCGATACGCAGTATTTT. It specifies CASSTRTLMADTQYF.